These 15 T cell receptor beta chains came from one sample sequenced in a study of T cells in Graves' hyperthyroidism and ophthalmopathy. TCR beta CDR3 sequences were amplified from RNA transcripts. The TCR CDR3 first-round RT-PCR relied on the HTBI primer set. TCRdb passed the multiplex PCR reads through MiXCR, listing each CDR3 protein once. The data contain some 200,000 distinct CDR3 sequences, about 15% of them seen just once; the ten biggest clones take up roughly 50%. The specimen sequenced was blood. The receptors derive from a woman aged 50 to 60 with Graves' hyperthyroidism.

This clonotype was counted a few times. The chain links TRBV6-1 to TRBJ2-7; D uncertain. The CDR3 is made up of 12 amino acids. V was pared by 3 bases and J by 2 bases, with 5 bases between. Germline values: CDR1 MNHNS, CDR2 SASEGT. CDR3 loop: CASSDLAYEQYF. CDR3 sequence (DNA): TGTGCCAGCAGTGACCTAGCCTACGAGCAGTACTTC.

This clonotype was observed at least ten times. The rearrangement joins TRBV11-3 to TRBJ2-7; TRBD2 agrees at 13 bases. Germline V gene lookup returns CDR1 SGHNT and CDR2 YENEEA. Trimming took 5 bases from V and 4 from J; bases not matched to a gene: 5. The CDR3 has 15 residues. The CDR3 is CASSLPGLAGYEQYF. The CDR3 region has the DNA TGTGCCAGCAGCCTACCGGGACTAGCGGGATACGAGCAGTACTTC.

This clonotype has ten or more counts. The rearrangement links TRBV2 to TRBJ1-2; D ambiguous. The CDR3 totals 12 residues. V was pared by 3 bases and J by 3 bases, with 5 bases between. In germline, CDR1 is SNHLY, CDR2 FYNNEI. As DNA, the CDR3 is TGTGCCAGCAGTGAGGACCACTATGGCTACACCTTC. This sequence encodes CASSEDHYGYTF.

V and J are TRBV11-2 and TRBJ1-4; the D gene is possibly TRBD1 (6 bases). Germline CDR1 is SGHAT and CDR2 is FQNNGV. The CDR3 has 16 residues. The V gene lost 5 bases and the J gene lost 0 bases, with 13 bases spanning the gap. The CDR3 region has the DNA TGTGCCAGCAGCCCACGACAGGATGCAACTAATGAAAAACTGTTTTTT. It is translated as CASSPRQDATNEKLFF.

This clonotype was observed a few times. The chain carries TRBV5-1 and TRBJ2-1; 9 positions match TRBD1. V lost 4 bases, J lost 9 bases, and 8 bases stayed unmatched. CDR1 is SGHRS, CDR2 YFSETQ, per germline. The CDR3 runs 14 residues. CDR3 protein: CASSPDTGGGEQFF. Here the CDR3 DNA reads TGCGCCAGCAGCCCGGATACAGGGGGCGGTGAGCAGTTCTTC.

This chain connects TRBV18 to TRBJ2-7; TRBD1 is a possible D gene (6 bases). CDR3 length equals 13 residues. V lost 4 bases and J 7 bases, leaving 14 bases between the germline ends. CDR1 and CDR2 (germline): KGHSH, LQKENI. The CDR3 coding sequence is TGTGCCAGCTCACTTGGGGACATAAGTGAGCAGTACTTC. This gives the protein CASSLGDISEQYF.

The chain employs TRBV7-3 and TRBJ2-1; 15 bases agree with TRBD2. Germline assignment: CDR1 SGHTA and CDR2 FQGTGA. The trim removed 3 bases at V and 8 bases at J, leaving 8 bases unmatched. This CDR3 region has 17 residues. The CDR3 DNA is TGTGCCAGCAGCTTGGGCGGGACTAGCGGGGGGCGCGATGAGCAGTTCTTC. Amino acid sequence: CASSLGGTSGGRDEQFF.

The J gene is TRBJ2-5, the V gene TRBV7-8; 12 positions match TRBD2. Germline V gene sequence: CDR1 SGHVS, CDR2 FQNEAQ. This CDR3 spans 15 amino acids. V was pared by 0 bases and J by 6 bases, with 2 bases of the junction left unmatched. CDR3 sequence reads: CASSLAGLAGKTQYF. The CDR3 bases are TGTGCCAGCAGCTTAGCGGGACTAGCGGGCAAGACCCAGTACTTC.

This clonotype was picked up many times. The V call is TRBV5-1, the J call TRBJ2-1; 10 bases are shared with TRBD2. Germline-derived CDR1 and CDR2 are SGHRS and YFSETQ. J lost 5 bases, V lost 4 bases, and 9 bases had no gene match. The CDR3 length is 16 residues. CDR3 amino acids: CASSQLAGPGDNEQFF. The CDR3 coding sequence is TGCGCCAGCAGCCAACTAGCGGGACCCGGGGACAATGAGCAGTTCTTC.

The V and J genes are TRBV7-3 and TRBJ2-2, with TRBD1 matching over 11 bases. J lost 4 bases, V lost 5 bases, and 6 bases had no gene match. From germline, CDR1 is SGHTA and CDR2 FQGTGA. The CDR3 runs 16 residues. The DNA of the CDR3 is TGTGCCAGCAGCCTCGGACAGGGGGCGGGCACCGGGGAGCTGTTTTTT. Translation gives CASSLGQGAGTGELFF.

The sample holds one count of this clonotype. J is TRBJ2-6 and V is TRBV27; unclear D gene. Trimming pared 2 bases from V and 4 bases from J, leaving 12 bases between. This CDR3 region has 16 residues. Germline V lookup: CDR1 MNHEY, CDR2 SMNVEV (reference sequence). The CDR3 bases are TGTGCCAGCAGTTTAATGTGGGCTTCAGGGGCCAACGTCCTGACTTTC. Translating gives CASSLMWASGANVLTF.

This clonotype was recorded many times. V gene TRBV20-1 combines with J gene TRBJ2-3; D uncertain. CDR3 length equals 13 residues. Germline assignment: CDR1 DFQATT and CDR2 SNEGSKA (reference sequence). The germline V and J ends were trimmed by 7 bases and 1 base, with 12 bases remaining between them. CDR3 coding DNA: TGCAGTGGCCTCCGACTGGGCACAGATACGCAGTATTTT. Amino acids: CSGLRLGTDTQYF.

This clonotype was seen ten or more times. The V call is TRBV11-2, the J call TRBJ2-3; TRBD2 aligns across 7 bases. V was clipped by 3 bases and J by 6 bases; unmatched bases: 9. This CDR3 has 15 residues. Looked up from germline, CDR1 is SGHAT and CDR2 is FQNNGV. CDR3 in amino acids: CASSLDYREDDTQYF. CDR3 coding DNA: TGTGCCAGCAGCTTGGATTATCGGGAGGACGATACGCAGTATTTT.

This clonotype was counted at least ten times. The V gene is TRBV2, the J gene TRBJ1-6; 8 bases align to TRBD1. The germline V gene encodes CDR1 SNHLY and CDR2 FYNNEI. The CDR3 runs to 15 residues. J gave up 8 bases and V 5 bases, and 8 bases lay outside the gene matches. DNA of the CDR3: TGTGCCAGCAGTCCGAGGACAGGGCAGGATTCACCCCTCCACTTT. Residues: CASSPRTGQDSPLHF.

The V call is TRBV19, the J call TRBJ2-1; 15 bases are shared with TRBD2. V was clipped by 1 base and J by 1 base; unmatched bases: 8. The length of the CDR3 is 20 residues. In germline, CDR1 is LNHDA, CDR2 SQIVND (reference sequence). The DNA of the CDR3 is TGTGCCAGTAGTATAGGGTCTGGGACTAGCGGGAGGACGTCCTACAATGAGCAGTTCTTC. It translates to CASSIGSGTSGRTSYNEQFF.